The 22 T cell receptor beta chains below were found in one sample sequenced in a study of blood T cell repertoires in COVID-19. The method was immunoSEQ multiplex PCR; TCRdb's version includes in-frame clones alone and lacks a portion of them. The sample has 170,000 or so clones, more than 75% seen once. Sequences were obtained from PBMCs or T cells enriched from blood (not recorded which). The receptors stem from a woman between 45 and 65 years old who had recovered from COVID-19.

The J gene is TRBJ2-7, the V gene TRBV29-1, with 7 bases fitting TRBD2. Looked up from germline, CDR1 is SQVTM and CDR2 is ANQGSEA. V lost 4 bases to trimming and J lost 3 bases; unmatched junction nucleotides: 9. The CDR3 consists of 14 residues. For the CDR3, the DNA is TGCAGCGTTGGGGGAGACGAGCGGGGCTACGAGCAGTACTTC. Translation gives CSVGGDERGYEQYF.

This chain uses TRBV6-1 with TRBJ1-4; TRBD1 aligns across 8 bases. This CDR3 region has 16 residues. J gave up 6 bases and V 1 base, and 7 bases lay outside the gene matches. CDR1 and CDR2 from the germline V gene are MNHNS and SASEGT. The CDR3 is CASSEDTGGSDEKLFF. The CDR3 nucleotides read TGTGCCAGCAGTGAAGATACAGGGGGAAGCGATGAAAAACTGTTTTTT.

V and J are TRBV5-1 and TRBJ1-4; D uncertain. CDR1 is SGHRS, CDR2 YFSETQ, per germline. V gave up 0 bases and J gave up 0 bases, with 6 bases separating them. The CDR3 is 15 amino acids. The CDR3 loop reads CASSLGASTNEKLFF. CDR3 bases: TGCGCCAGCAGCTTGGGAGCCTCAACTAATGAAAAACTGTTTTTT.

The V gene is TRBV6-1, the J gene TRBJ2-3; D not certain. CDR1 MNHNS and CDR2 SASEGT come from the germline V gene. V dropped 2 bases and J dropped 0 bases, with 9 bases sitting between them. The CDR3 contains 15 residues. In nucleotides, the CDR3 is TGTGCCAGCAGTGAACGGAGAGTTAGCACAGATACGCAGTATTTT. It yields the protein CASSERRVSTDTQYF.

This clone was observed a few times. V gene TRBV19 combines with J gene TRBJ1-5; 8 bases line up with TRBD1. The junction had 11 bases not matched to a gene; V was cut back by 5 bases and J by 8 bases. The CDR3 loop spans 15 amino acids. Germline values: CDR1 LNHDA, CDR2 SQIVND (reference sequence). CDR3: CASSGLDREDEPQHF. The CDR3 DNA reads as TGTGCCAGTAGTGGCTTGGACAGGGAGGATGAGCCCCAGCATTTT.

The chain recombines TRBV7-2 with TRBJ2-1; weak D call: TRBD1 (6 bases). Trimming stripped 7 bases from V and 15 bases from J, with 19 bases between. The germline gives CDR1 SGHTA, CDR2 FQGNSA. The length of the CDR3 is 12 residues. The CDR3 bases are TGTGCCAGCACAACCCCCGGGACATTACCGTTCTTC. Translating gives CASTTPGTLPFF.

This chain uses TRBV7-2 with TRBJ1-4; 12 nucleotides line up with TRBD1. V shed 5 bases and J 7 bases; nucleotides not matched to a gene: 5. Germline V gene data show CDR1 as SGHTA and CDR2 as FQGNSA. The CDR3 loop spans 15 amino acids. The CDR3 DNA sequence: TGTGCCAGCAGCAGGGGACAGGGGGCGGGTGAAAAACTGTTTTTT. Protein: CASSRGQGAGEKLFF.

The genes are TRBV10-2 and TRBJ2-7, with 7 bases fitting TRBD2. The CDR3 is made up of 12 amino acids. The ends lost 8 bases at V and 3 bases at J; junction bases unmatched: 4. CDR1 is WSHSY and CDR2 is SAAADI in the germline V gene. CDR3 residues: CASPSGGYEQYF. The DNA for the CDR3 is TGCGCCAGCCCCTCGGGGGGCTACGAGCAGTACTTC.

The chain uses TRBV6-5 and TRBJ1-2; 8 bases align to TRBD1. In germline, CDR1 is MNHEY, CDR2 SVGAGI. V gave up 7 bases and J gave up 5 bases; unmatched junction bases: 6. This CDR3 is built from 13 residues. CDR3 protein: CASKPGQDYGYTF. The CDR3 DNA reads as TGTGCCAGCAAACCGGGACAGGATTATGGCTACACCTTC.

The rearrangement uses TRBV6-5 and TRBJ1-2; no firm D call. Germline V gives CDR1 MNHEY, CDR2 SVGAGI. This CDR3 has 13 amino acids. V was clipped by 7 bases and J by 6 bases, with 15 bases between them. The CDR3 sequence is CASTSGSLHGYTF. The CDR3, as DNA: TGTGCCAGCACGTCGGGGAGCCTCCATGGCTACACCTTC.

The genes are TRBV3-1 (or the pseudogene TRBV3-2) and TRBJ1-1; D gene ambiguous. V dropped 1 base and J dropped 0 bases, with 12 bases sitting between them. CDR3 length: 16 residues. Germline V gives CDR1 LGHDT, CDR2 YNNKEL (reference sequence). This chain's CDR3 is CASSQVSGVLNTEAFF. In nucleotides, the CDR3 is TGTGCCAGCAGCCAAGTCTCCGGGGTATTGAACACTGAAGCTTTCTTT.

As to this clone: Other DNA sequences of this sample code for an identical CDR3. This sequence joins TRBV18 and TRBJ1-1, with D tentatively TRBD1 (5 bases). V lost 6 bases and J lost 1, with 9 bases in between. CDR1 KGHSH and CDR2 LQKENI come from the germline V gene. The CDR3 sequence is 13 residues long. The CDR3, as DNA: TGTGCCAGCTCCCCAGGACAGAACACTGAAGCTTTCTTT. Translation gives CASSPGQNTEAFF.

The rearrangement joins TRBV3-1 (or the pseudogene TRBV3-2) to TRBJ1-3; D is unclear. The CDR3 extends over 16 amino acids. Germline CDR1 reads LGHDT; CDR2 reads YNNKEL (reference sequence). The ends were cut back, 5 bases at V and 8 bases at J, with 22 bases in the middle. CDR3 DNA sequence: TGTGCCAGCAGCGAAACCTGGGCCATGGCTTGGGACACCATATATTTT. Its protein is CASSETWAMAWDTIYF.

The chain is built from TRBV5-1 and TRBJ2-1; 9 nucleotides agree with TRBD2. J was trimmed by 8 bases and V by 3 bases; bases with no gene match: 6. CDR3 length: 14 residues. Germline-derived CDR1 and CDR2 are SGHRS and YFSETQ. As DNA, the CDR3 is TGCGCCAGCAGCTCGGCGGGAGGGCAGTATGAGCAGTTCTTC. Translating gives CASSSAGGQYEQFF. The variable domain in full, with the rest retrieved from reference TRBV5-1 and TRBJ2-1, is KAGVTQTPRYLIKTRGQQVTLSCSPISGHRSVSWYQQTPGQGLQFLFEYFSETQRNKGNFPGRFSGRQFSNSRSEMNVSTLELGDSALYLCASSSAGGQYEQFFGPGTRLTVL.

This chain connects TRBV18 to TRBJ1-2; D is ambiguous. Between the trimmed V and J ends, which lost 0 bases and 3 bases, there was a span of 8 bases. This CDR3 region has 14 residues. Germline V CDR1 and CDR2: KGHSH, LQKENI. The CDR3 DNA reads as TGTGCCAGCTCACCACCCGGGGAGGACTATGGCTACACCTTC. Protein sequence: CASSPPGEDYGYTF.

CDR3 bases: TGTGCCAGCAGCCTGGAGTCCGTCAATGAGCAGTTCTTC. It is translated as CASSLESVNEQFF. The V gene is TRBV11-3, the J gene TRBJ2-1; D remains unclear. The CDR3 runs 13 residues. V lost 5 bases and J lost 6, with 11 bases in between. CDR1 is SGHNT, CDR2 YENEEA, per germline.

V gene TRBV7-2 combines with J gene TRBJ1-2, with D perhaps matching TRBD1 (6 bases). Germline V CDR1 and CDR2: SGHTA, FQGNSA. Deletions cut 5 bases from V and 3 bases from J, with 13 bases between. This CDR3 has 14 amino acids. For the CDR3, the DNA is TGTGCCAGCAGCCCGGGTCCAGGGGACTATGGCTACACCTTC. This sequence encodes CASSPGPGDYGYTF.

The chain is built from TRBV6-5 and TRBJ1-6; D remains ambiguous. V was trimmed by 7 bases and J by 8 bases, leaving 12 bases between them. This CDR3 is built from 13 residues. The V gene's germline CDR1 is MNHEY and CDR2 SVGAGI. In DNA, the CDR3 is TGTGCCAGCAATCCCGTACCAGATTCACCCCTCCACTTT. Amino acids: CASNPVPDSPLHF.

CDR3 in DNA: TGCGCCAGCAGCCAAGGGGGGGACCATAACTATGGCTACACCTTC. Residues: CASSQGGDHNYGYTF. The rearrangement uses TRBV4-1 and TRBJ1-2, with a weak D call TRBD1 (5 bases). Per germline, CDR1 MGHRA and CDR2 YSYEKL. The CDR3 runs 15 residues. V was trimmed by 1 base and J by 1 base, leaving 10 bases between them.

This chain connects TRBV10-3 to TRBJ2-1; 9 bases fit TRBD1. V lost 0 bases, J lost 7 bases, and 4 bases stayed unmatched. Germline lookup yields CDR1 ENHRY and CDR2 SYGVKD. The CDR3 is 15 residues long. The CDR3 nucleotides are TGTGCCATCAGTGAGTCGGGACAGGGAGGTAATGAGCAGTTCTTC. Protein product: CAISESGQGGNEQFF.

The CDR3 sequence: CSASRRQGQETQYF. Here the CDR3 DNA reads TGCAGTGCTAGTAGGCGGCAGGGACAAGAGACCCAGTACTTC. This sequence joins TRBV20-1 and TRBJ2-5; TRBD1 is a possible D gene (5 bases). Trimming stripped 3 bases from V and 2 bases from J, with 13 bases between. Per the germline V gene, CDR1 is DFQATT and CDR2 is SNEGSKA (reference sequence). CDR3 size: 14 residues.

J is TRBJ2-3 and V is TRBV3-1 (or the pseudogene TRBV3-2), with D possibly being TRBD1 (6 bases). The CDR3 covers 14 residues. Germline CDR1 LGHDT, CDR2 YNNKEL (reference sequence). V was clipped by 0 bases and J by 7 bases, with 11 bases between them. The CDR3, as DNA: TGTGCCAGCAGCCAAGATCGGGGACACTATACGCAGTATTTT. Its translation: CASSQDRGHYTQYF.